This T cell receptor (beta chain) was profiled in a study of OX40 agonist ivuxolimab in advanced cancers. Describing the broader study: Ivuxolimab was an agonistic, fully human IgG2 monoclonal antibody directed against OX40 (CD134), a costimulatory receptor. Prior anti-PD-1, anti-PD-L1 or anti-CTLA-4 therapy was permitted, and approximately 42% of dose-escalation patients had received checkpoint inhibitors. Of the roughly 50 dose-escalation patients, hepatocellular carcinoma was present in about 20, melanoma in some 15, renal cell carcinoma in 9 and head and neck cancer in 9. Peripheral TCRbeta sequencing aimed to test whether ivuxolimab altered TCR sequence diversity and caused clonal T-cell expansion. Partial responses occurred in three dose-escalation patients: two with cutaneous melanoma and one with hepatocellular carcinoma. Intravenous ivuxolimab was administered to patients every 2 weeks at six dose levels: 0.01, 0.1, 0.3, 1.5, 3 and 10 mg/kg. In the dose-escalation cohort, 75% to 90% of patients were male, and the mean age was approximately 60 years with a range of roughly 23 to 79. The monotherapy dose-escalation portion (N of about 50 patients) of the phase I ivuxolimab trial is reported in the paper. The investigation overall reported the following: Low levels of normalized T-cell clonal expansion were also seen in some nonresponding patients. In partial responders in the 0.1-3.0 mg/kg groups, normalized peripheral clonal expansion was found to be among the lowest, especially among CD8+ T cells. At doses of 0.1 to 3.0 mg/kg, clonal expansion of both CD4+ and CD8+ blood T cells was observed from baseline to week 6. Which antigens the clonally expanded peripheral T cells were specific for was not determined. After ivuxolimab, CD8+ T cells had more expanded clones than CD4+ T cells on average.

The CDR3 contains 13 residues, cysteine and phenylalanine counted. CDR3 DNA is the only sequence kept; it has 39 bases, read in frame from the first base. V and J lose 2 bases and 6 bases, and a span of 11 bases separates them. Looking up the germline V gene yields CDR1 SGHAT and CDR2 FQNNGV. Details on this clone: Its antigen is still unknown. Base qualities are not at hand, and no much larger clone is one base apart.

Patients with a history of autoimmune disease or receiving systemic immunosuppression were excluded from the trial. Peripheral blood for TCR sequencing was drawn from every dose cohort at baseline, at cycle 4 day 1 and at cycle 7 day 1. The samples were taken from a phase I, first-in-human, multicenter, open-label dose-escalation trial of ivuxolimab. The trial enrolled adults with locally advanced or metastatic head and neck squamous cell, hepatocellular, melanoma or renal cell carcinoma. Before TCR sequencing, CD4+ and CD8+ T cells were separately sorted from peripheral blood. To sequence the TCRbeta CDR3 region, genomic DNA was isolated from the sorted cells. TCRbeta CDR3 regions were sequenced using the immunoSEQ Assay. Imported from immuneACCESS, the table was reduced by TCRdb to in-frame sequences with V and J called. These copies leave out some clones; in studies compared against another copy, an unresolved V gene accounts for under half, and the cause of the remainder is not known. This sample has about 26,000 clones in its table, and approximately 90% of those were observed once. The ten biggest clones cover roughly a fifth of the sample.

The sample here was CD4+ or CD8+ T cells sorted from blood, taken in a trial of the OX40 agonist ivuxolimab. This receptor was taken from an adult with an advanced solid tumor such as melanoma, head and neck, liver or kidney cancer. This sequence uses TRBV11-2 and TRBJ2-7; TRBD1 could be the D gene, as 5 bases match. The base sequence is TGTGCCAGCAGCTTATCAGGGATGGTCGAGCAGTACTTC. This encodes CASSLSGMVEQYF.